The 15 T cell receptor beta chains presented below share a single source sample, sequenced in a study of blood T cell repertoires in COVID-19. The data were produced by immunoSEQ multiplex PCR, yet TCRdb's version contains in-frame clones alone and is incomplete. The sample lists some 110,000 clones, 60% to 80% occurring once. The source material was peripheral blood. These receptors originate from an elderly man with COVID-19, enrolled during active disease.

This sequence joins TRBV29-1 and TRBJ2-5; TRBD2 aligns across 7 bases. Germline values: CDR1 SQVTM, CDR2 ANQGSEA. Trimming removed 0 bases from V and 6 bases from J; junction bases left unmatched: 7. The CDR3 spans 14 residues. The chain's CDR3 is CSVEDRGGGKTQYF. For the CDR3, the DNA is TGCAGCGTTGAAGATCGCGGGGGAGGGAAGACCCAGTACTTC.

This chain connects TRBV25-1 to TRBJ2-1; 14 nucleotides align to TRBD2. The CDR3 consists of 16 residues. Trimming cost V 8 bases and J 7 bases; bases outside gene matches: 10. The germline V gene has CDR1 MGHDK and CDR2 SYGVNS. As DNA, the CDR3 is TGTGCCAGCGGAGGATCCGGGACTAGCGGGAGTAATGAGCAGTTCTTC. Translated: CASGGSGTSGSNEQFF.

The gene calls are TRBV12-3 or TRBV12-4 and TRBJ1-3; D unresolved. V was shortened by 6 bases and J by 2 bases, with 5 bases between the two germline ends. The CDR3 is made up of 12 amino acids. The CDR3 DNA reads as TGTGCCAGCAGGGGAGCTGGAAACACCATATATTTT. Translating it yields CASRGAGNTIYF.

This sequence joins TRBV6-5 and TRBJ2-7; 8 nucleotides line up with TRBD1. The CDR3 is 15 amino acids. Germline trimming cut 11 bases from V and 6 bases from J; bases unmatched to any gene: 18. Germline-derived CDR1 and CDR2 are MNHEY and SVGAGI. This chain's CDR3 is CAGLEMGQDGGEQYF. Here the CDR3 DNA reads TGTGCCGGCCTGGAAATGGGACAGGACGGGGGCGAGCAGTACTTC.

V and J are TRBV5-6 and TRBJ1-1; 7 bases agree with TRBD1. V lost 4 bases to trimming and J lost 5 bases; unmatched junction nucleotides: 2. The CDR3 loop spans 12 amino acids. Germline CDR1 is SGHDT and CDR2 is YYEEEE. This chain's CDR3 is CASSQTGTEAFF. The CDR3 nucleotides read TGTGCCAGCAGCCAGACAGGGACTGAAGCTTTCTTT.

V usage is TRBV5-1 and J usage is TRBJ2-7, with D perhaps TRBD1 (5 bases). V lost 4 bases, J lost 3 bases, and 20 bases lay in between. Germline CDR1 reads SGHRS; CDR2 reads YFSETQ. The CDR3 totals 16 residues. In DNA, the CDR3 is TGCGCCAGCAGCAGGGGTGGAGAGGCTCTTCTCTACGAGCAGTACTTC. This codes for CASSRGGEALLYEQYF.

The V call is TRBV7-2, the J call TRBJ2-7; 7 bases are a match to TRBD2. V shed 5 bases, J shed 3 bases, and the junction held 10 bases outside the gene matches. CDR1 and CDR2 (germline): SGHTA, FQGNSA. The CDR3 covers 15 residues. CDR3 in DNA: TGTGCCAGCAGCAGCCCGGGGAGGGCCCTCTACGAGCAGTACTTC. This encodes CASSSPGRALYEQYF.

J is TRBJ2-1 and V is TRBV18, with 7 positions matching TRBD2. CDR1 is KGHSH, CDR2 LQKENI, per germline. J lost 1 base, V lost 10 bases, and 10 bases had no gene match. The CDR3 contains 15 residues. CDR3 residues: CATKTGGGSYNEQFF. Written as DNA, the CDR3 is TGTGCCACCAAGACTGGGGGGGGTTCCTACAATGAGCAGTTCTTC.

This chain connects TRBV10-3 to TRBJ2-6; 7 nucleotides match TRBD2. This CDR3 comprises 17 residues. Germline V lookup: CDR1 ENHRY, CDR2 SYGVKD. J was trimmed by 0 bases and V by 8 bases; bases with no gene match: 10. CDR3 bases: TGTGCCATCGGGGGGGGAACAGGTAGCTCTGGGGCCAACGTCCTGACTTTC. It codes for CAIGGGTGSSGANVLTF.

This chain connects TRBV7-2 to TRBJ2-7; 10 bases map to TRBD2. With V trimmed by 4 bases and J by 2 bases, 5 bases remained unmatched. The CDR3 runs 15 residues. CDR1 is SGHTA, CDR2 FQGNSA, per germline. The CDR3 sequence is CASSSSSGGPYEQYF. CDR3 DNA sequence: TGTGCCAGCAGCTCCTCTAGCGGGGGACCCTACGAGCAGTACTTC.

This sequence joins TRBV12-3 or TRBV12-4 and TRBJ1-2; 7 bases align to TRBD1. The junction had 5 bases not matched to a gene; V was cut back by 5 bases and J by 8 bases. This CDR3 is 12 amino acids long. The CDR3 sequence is CASSGYRGGYTF. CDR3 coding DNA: TGTGCCAGCAGTGGATACAGGGGCGGCTACACCTTC.

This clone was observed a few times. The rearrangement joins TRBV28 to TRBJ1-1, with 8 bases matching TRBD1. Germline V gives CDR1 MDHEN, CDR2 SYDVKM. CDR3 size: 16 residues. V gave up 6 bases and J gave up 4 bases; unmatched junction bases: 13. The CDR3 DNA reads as TGTGCCAGCAGCCCCCGGACAGGGACTATCGGCACTGAAGCTTTCTTT. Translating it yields CASSPRTGTIGTEAFF.

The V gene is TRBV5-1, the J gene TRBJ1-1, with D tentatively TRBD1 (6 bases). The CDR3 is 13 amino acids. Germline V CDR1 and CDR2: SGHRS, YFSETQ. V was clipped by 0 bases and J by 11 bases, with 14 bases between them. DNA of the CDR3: TGCGCCAGCAGCTTGGAACGGGGGGCGATTGCTTTCTTT. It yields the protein CASSLERGAIAFF.

Here the CDR3 DNA reads TGTGCCAGCAGCCGGCGAGAGGACTCTGGAAACACCATATATTTT. Amino acids: CASSRREDSGNTIYF. This chain links TRBV9 with TRBJ1-3, with no clear D. There are 15 residues in the CDR3. Trimming took off 4 bases at V and 0 bases at J, with 11 bases between the two ends. Germline CDR1 reads SGDLS; CDR2 reads YYNGEE.

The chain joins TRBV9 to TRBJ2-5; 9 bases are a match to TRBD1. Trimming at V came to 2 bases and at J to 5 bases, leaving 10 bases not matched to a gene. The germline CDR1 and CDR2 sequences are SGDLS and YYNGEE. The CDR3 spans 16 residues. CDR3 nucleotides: TGTGCCAGCAGCGTTCGGCCGGGGACAGGGAAGGAGACCCAGTACTTC. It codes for CASSVRPGTGKETQYF.